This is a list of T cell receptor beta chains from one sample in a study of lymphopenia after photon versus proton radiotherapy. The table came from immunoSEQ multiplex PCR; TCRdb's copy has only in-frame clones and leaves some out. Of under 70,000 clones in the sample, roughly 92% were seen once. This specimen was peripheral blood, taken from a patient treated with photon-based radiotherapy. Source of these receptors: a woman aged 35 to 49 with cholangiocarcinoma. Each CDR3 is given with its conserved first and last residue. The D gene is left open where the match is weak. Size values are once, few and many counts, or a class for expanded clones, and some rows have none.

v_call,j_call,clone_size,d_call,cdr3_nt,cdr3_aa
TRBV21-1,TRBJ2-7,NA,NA,TGTGCCAGCAGCAAGGGGCCCGTAGGGAGGTCGGGTAGGCAGTACTTC,CASSKGPVGRSGRQYF
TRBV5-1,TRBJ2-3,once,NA,TGCGCCAGCAGCTTCGGCACAGATACGCAGTATTTT,CASSFGTDTQYF
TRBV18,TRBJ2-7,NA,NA,TGTGCCAGCTCACCAGCTGGCTACGAGCAGTACTTC,CASSPAGYEQYF
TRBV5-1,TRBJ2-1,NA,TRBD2,TGCGCCAGCTCTAGCGGGACGCCTTACAATGAGCAGTTCTTC,CASSSGTPYNEQFF
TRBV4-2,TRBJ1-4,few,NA,TGTGCCAGCAGCCAAGAGGCTCAGGGAAAACTGTTTTTT,CASSQEAQGKLFF
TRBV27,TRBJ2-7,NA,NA,TGTGCCAGCAGTTTAAAAAGGGCTTACGAGCAGTACTTC,CASSLKRAYEQYF
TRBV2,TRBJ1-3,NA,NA,TGTGCCAGCAGTGAACGACTGAGCTCTGGAAACACCATATATTTT,CASSERLSSGNTIYF
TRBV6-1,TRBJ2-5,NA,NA,TGTGCCAGCGGTGGCGGGGCCCTGGGAGAGACCCAGTACTTC,CASGGGALGETQYF
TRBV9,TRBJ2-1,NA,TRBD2,TGTGCCAGCAGCGTGACTAGCGGGCCCCCCAATGAGCAGTTCTTC,CASSVTSGPPNEQFF
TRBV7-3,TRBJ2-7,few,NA,TGTGCCAGCAGCTTAAGAGAGGGAGAGCAGTACTTC,CASSLREGEQYF
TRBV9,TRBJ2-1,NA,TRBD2,TGTGCCAGCAGCGTCTGGGAGGGAGGAGGGAATGAGCAGTTCTTC,CASSVWEGGGNEQFF
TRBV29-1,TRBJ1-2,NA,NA,TGCAGCGCACGACAGGATAACTATGGCTACACCTTC,CSARQDNYGYTF
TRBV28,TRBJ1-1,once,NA,TGTGCCAGCAGTTTAAGGGTTCGAGGTCGGGGCACTGAAGCTTTCTTT,CASSLRVRGRGTEAFF
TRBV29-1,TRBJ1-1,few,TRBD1,TGCAGCGTGACAGGGGTAAGAGGCACTGAAGCTTTCTTT,CSVTGVRGTEAFF
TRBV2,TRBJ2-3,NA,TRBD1,TGTGCCAGCAGGGACAGGGCGGTGGATACGCAGTATTTT,CASRDRAVDTQYF
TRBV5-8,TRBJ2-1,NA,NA,TGTGCCAGCAGCCCACAGGGAGAACCCTACAATGAGCAGTTCTTC,CASSPQGEPYNEQFF
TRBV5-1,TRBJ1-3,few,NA,TGCGCCAGCAGCTTGGACGGCAACTCTGGAAACACCATATATTTT,CASSLDGNSGNTIYF
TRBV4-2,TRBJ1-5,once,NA,TGTGCCAGCAGCCAAGATCTCGGGGGGGGCAATCAGCCCCAGCATTTT,CASSQDLGGGNQPQHF
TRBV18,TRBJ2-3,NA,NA,TGTGCCAGCTCACCAACGATAACAGCAGATACGCAGTATTTT,CASSPTITADTQYF
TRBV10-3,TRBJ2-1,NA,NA,TGTGCCATCAGTGAGTCGGTAAATGAGCAGTTCTTC,CAISESVNEQFF
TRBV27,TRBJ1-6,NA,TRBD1,TGTGCCAGCAGTCGGGATAGGACAGGGGGACTCTCCTATAATTCACCCCTCCACTTT,CASSRDRTGGLSYNSPLHF
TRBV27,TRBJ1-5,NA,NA,TGTGCCAGCAGCCCAGGACGACAGGTAGAGAATCAGCCCCAGCATTTT,CASSPGRQVENQPQHF
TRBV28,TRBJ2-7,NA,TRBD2,TGTGCCAGCAGTTCTCTAGCGGGAGGGCCTGGCGAGCAGTACTTC,CASSSLAGGPGEQYF
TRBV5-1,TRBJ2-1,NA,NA,TGCGCCAGCAGCTTGGCAGCAGGGCCAGGGAATGAGCAGTTCTTC,CASSLAAGPGNEQFF
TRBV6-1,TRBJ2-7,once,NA,TGTGCCAGCAGTGAATTGTACGAGCAGTACTTC,CASSELYEQYF
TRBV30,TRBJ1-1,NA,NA,TGTGCCTGGATCCGGGGGGGCGGCACTGAAGCTTTCTTT,CAWIRGGGTEAFF
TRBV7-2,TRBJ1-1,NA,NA,TGTGCCAGCAGCCCCTATCGGAAATTAGGGATCACTGAAGCTTTCTTT,CASSPYRKLGITEAFF
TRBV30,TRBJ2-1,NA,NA,TGTGCCTGGAGTGGACTATTCTACAATGAGCAGTTCTTC,CAWSGLFYNEQFF
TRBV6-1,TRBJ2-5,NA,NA,TGTGCCAGCAGTGGGGCAGGGCCTCGGGGAGAGACCCAGTACTTC,CASSGAGPRGETQYF
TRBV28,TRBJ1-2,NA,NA,TGTGCCAGCAGTCCTCCGCCTTTTCAGGGGGGCTACACCTTC,CASSPPPFQGGYTF
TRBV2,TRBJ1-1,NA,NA,TGTGCCAGCAACGGGTTGGGGTCTAGAGGCACTGAAGCTTTCTTT,CASNGLGSRGTEAFF
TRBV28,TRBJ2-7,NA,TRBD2,TGTGCCAGCAGTTTATTGGGCCTAGCGGGAGGGTGGGGCTACGAGCAGTACTTC,CASSLLGLAGGWGYEQYF
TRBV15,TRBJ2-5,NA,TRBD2,TGTGCCACCAGCAGAGATCCCCCTGGACTAGCGGGAACTCAAGAGACCCAGTACTTC,CATSRDPPGLAGTQETQYF
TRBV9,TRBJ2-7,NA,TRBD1,TGTGCCAGCAGCGATCGGGCAGGGGGCCCCTACGAGCAGTACTTC,CASSDRAGGPYEQYF
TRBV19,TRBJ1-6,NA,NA,TGTGCCAGTACTGGGGGCTATAATTCACCCCTCCACTTT,CASTGGYNSPLHF
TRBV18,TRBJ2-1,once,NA,TGTGCCAGCTCACCCCTGTCGGAGGGTTGGGCCAATGAGCAGTTCTTC,CASSPLSEGWANEQFF
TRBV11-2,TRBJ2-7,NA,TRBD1,TGTGCCAGCAGCTTAGATTATGTGGGCGACAGGGGAACCTACGAGCAGTACTTC,CASSLDYVGDRGTYEQYF
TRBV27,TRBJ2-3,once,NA,TGTGCCAGCACCTCGGGGAGGGGGACAGATACGCAGTATTTT,CASTSGRGTDTQYF
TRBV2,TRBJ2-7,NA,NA,TGTGCCAGCAGTGGTCCGGGGGGCGCCTCCTACGAGCAGTACTTC,CASSGPGGASYEQYF
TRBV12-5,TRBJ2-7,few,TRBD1,TGTGCTAGTGGTTTCCACAGGGGGCTCACCTACGAGCAGTACTTC,CASGFHRGLTYEQYF
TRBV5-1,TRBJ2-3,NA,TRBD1,TGCGCCAGCAGGTCGGGACAGTCCGAGAGAGATACGCAGTATTTT,CASRSGQSERDTQYF
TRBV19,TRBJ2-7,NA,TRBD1,TGTGCCAGTAGTATGGGACAGGGGGCCTACGAGCAGTACTTC,CASSMGQGAYEQYF
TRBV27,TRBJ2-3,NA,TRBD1,TGTGCCAGCAGTTTCCATATAGGGGACAGCCCTTACGGAGATACGCAGTATTTT,CASSFHIGDSPYGDTQYF
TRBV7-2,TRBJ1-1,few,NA,TGTGCCAGCAGCAAAGACAGGAACACTGAAGCTTTCTTT,CASSKDRNTEAFF
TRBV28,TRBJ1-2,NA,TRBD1,TGTGCCAGCAGTCGCACCAGGGGGCTAAACTATGGCTACACCTTC,CASSRTRGLNYGYTF